A single sample gave rise to the 24 T cell receptor beta chains below, sequenced in a study of control samples from healthy donors and cancer patients. Repertoires were generated with immunoSEQ multiplex PCR, while TCRdb's copy carries only in-frame clones and drops some. Among 85,000 to 120,000 clones listed, under 95% were seen once. Material: blood. Receptor source: a woman aged 18-30 years in good health.

V gene TRBV7-2 combines with J gene TRBJ2-7; D call uncertain. The CDR3 contains 12 residues. The V end lost 2 bases, the J end lost 2 bases, and 4 bases lay between the germline ends. The germline V gene has CDR1 SGHTA and CDR2 FQGNSA. CDR3 bases: TGTGCCAGCAGCTTAACGGCCTACGAGCAGTACTTC. Protein sequence: CASSLTAYEQYF.

This chain uses TRBV24-1 with TRBJ2-6; D not certain. Germline loops: CDR1 KGHDR, CDR2 SFDVKD. This CDR3 region has 16 residues. Trimming removed 0 bases from V and 1 base from J, with 6 bases in between. Here the CDR3 DNA reads TGTGCCACCAGTGATTTGCGGAGTTCTGGGGCCAACGTCCTGACTTTC. This translates into CATSDLRSSGANVLTF.

The gene calls are TRBV9 and TRBJ1-5; TRBD1 matches at 9 bases. The CDR3 runs to 19 residues. V was pared by 3 bases and J by 1 base, with 14 bases of the junction left unmatched. The germline gives CDR1 SGDLS, CDR2 YYNGEE. Here the CDR3 reads CASSGGTGKADRSNQPQHF. DNA of the CDR3: TGTGCCAGCAGCGGAGGGACAGGGAAGGCGGATCGAAGCAATCAGCCCCAGCATTTT.

The chain employs TRBV7-9 and TRBJ2-5; D gene ambiguous. Trimming took 5 bases from V and 5 from J, leaving 21 bases between them. The CDR3 totals 16 residues. Germline CDR1 and CDR2: SEHNR and FQNEAQ (reference sequence). The CDR3 is CASSNNPGQKGETQYF. The CDR3 nucleotides read TGTGCCAGCAGCAACAACCCTGGGCAGAAGGGTGAGACCCAGTACTTC.

The chain has TRBV2 and TRBJ1-3; D is ambiguous. The CDR3 runs to 14 residues. V gave up 3 bases and J gave up 0 bases, with 6 bases separating them. Germline V gives CDR1 SNHLY, CDR2 FYNNEI. The CDR3 sequence is CASSDYSSGNTIYF. The DNA of the CDR3 is TGTGCCAGCAGTGACTACAGCTCTGGAAACACCATATATTTT.

In DNA form, the CDR3 reads TGTGCCGTTAAGGAACAGGGGGCGAGTCAGCCCCAGCATTTT. Translated, it gives CAVKEQGASQPQHF. V usage is TRBV6-6 and J usage is TRBJ1-5; 9 bases align to TRBD1. Looked up from germline, CDR1 is MNHNY and CDR2 is SVGAGI (reference sequence). The ends lost 11 bases at V and 6 bases at J; junction bases unmatched: 11. CDR3 length: 14 amino acids.

V is TRBV5-1 and J is TRBJ1-1; 7 nucleotides agree with TRBD1. The trim removed 2 bases at V and 5 bases at J, leaving 6 bases unmatched. This CDR3 contains 14 residues. Germline V gene data show CDR1 as SGHRS and CDR2 as YFSETQ. As DNA, the CDR3 is TGCGCCAGCAGCTTCACAGGGGAAAAAACTGAAGCTTTCTTT. Residues: CASSFTGEKTEAFF.

The V gene is TRBV7-9, the J gene TRBJ2-3; TRBD1 agrees at 7 bases. CDR1 and CDR2 (germline): SEHNR, FQNEAQ (reference sequence). The CDR3 length is 16 residues. V lost 5 bases, J lost 3 bases, and 11 bases stayed unmatched. CDR3 nucleotides: TGTGCCAGCAGCCGCAACAGGGGTTCGACGACAGATACGCAGTATTTT. Amino acid sequence: CASSRNRGSTTDTQYF.

V and J are TRBV5-1 and TRBJ1-2; D may be TRBD1 (6 bases). The germline V gene encodes CDR1 SGHRS and CDR2 YFSETQ. V lost 9 bases and J 1 base, leaving 13 bases between the germline ends. CDR3 length: 13 residues. The DNA for the CDR3 is TGCGCCACCGCGAAGGGGGGTAACTATGGCTACACCTTC. Translated, it gives CATAKGGNYGYTF.

The chain recombines TRBV7-8 with TRBJ1-1, with D unclear. Germline V CDR1 and CDR2: SGHVS, FQNEAQ. The V and J ends lost 1 base and 11 bases respectively, with 11 bases between them. This CDR3 comprises 12 residues. CDR3: CASSLGPGAAFF. The DNA of the CDR3 is TGTGCCAGCAGCTTAGGGCCTGGTGCGGCTTTCTTT.

V gene TRBV7-5 combines with J gene TRBJ2-7. TRBV7-5 is shown as a pseudogene. The CDR3 runs to 13 residues. DNA for the CDR3: TGTGTCAGAAGCTCAGAGCCAGGGAGCGAGCAGTACTTC. Amino acids: CVRSSEPGSEQYF.

The chain combines TRBV25-1 with TRBJ2-2, with 7 bases that match TRBD2. The CDR3 extends over 14 amino acids. Germline V gives CDR1 MGHDK, CDR2 SYGVNS. V was pared by 6 bases and J by 7 bases, with 8 bases of the junction left unmatched. The CDR3 DNA sequence: TGTGCCAGCAGCAGCGGGGATAAGGGCGGGGAGCTGTTTTTT. Amino acid sequence: CASSSGDKGGELFF. Full variable domain (remainder filled in from reference TRBV25-1 and TRBJ2-2): EADIYQTPRYLVIGTGKKITLECSQTMGHDKMYWYQQDPGMELHLIHYSYGVNSTEKGDLSSESTVSRIRTEHFPLTLESARPSHTSQYLCASSSGDKGGELFFGEGSRLTVL.

The V and J genes are TRBV30 and TRBJ1-5, with D hard to call. Trimming left V 6 bases short and J 0 bases short, with 18 bases between. CDR1 and CDR2 from the germline V gene are GTSNPN and SVGIG (reference sequence). The CDR3 consists of 16 residues. CDR3 loop: CACPRSRGCSNQPQHF. The CDR3 DNA follows: TGTGCCTGTCCTCGTTCCCGGGGTTGTAGCAATCAGCCCCAGCATTTT. Looking up the rest from reference TRBV30 and TRBJ1-5 gives the full variable domain: SQTIHQWPATLVQPVGSPLSLECTVEGTSNPNLYWYRQAAGRGLQLLFYSVGIGQISSEVPQNLSASRPQDRQFILSSKKLLLSDSGFYLCACPRSRGCSNQPQHFGDGTRLSIL.

The V and J genes are TRBV18 and TRBJ1-1; no clear D. V gave up 3 bases and J gave up 8 bases, with 16 bases separating them. CDR3 length: 14 residues. Germline CDR1 is KGHSH and CDR2 is LQKENI. CDR3 sequence reads: CASSPRTNAGEAFF. The CDR3 nucleotides are TGTGCCAGCTCACCCCGGACCAATGCTGGCGAAGCTTTCTTT.

CDR3 coding DNA: TGTGCCAGCAGCAGTACGGGACTCCTTAAATACGAGCAGTACTTC. It encodes CASSSTGLLKYEQYF. The genes are TRBV3-1 (or the pseudogene TRBV3-2) and TRBJ2-7; possible D gene TRBD2, 6 bases. The V gene lost 5 bases and the J gene lost 4 bases, with 18 bases spanning the gap. Germline V gene lookup returns CDR1 LGHDT and CDR2 YNNKEL (reference sequence). CDR3 length: 15 amino acids.

V usage is TRBV5-1 and J usage is TRBJ2-7, with 13 bases lining up with TRBD2. Trimming cost V 3 bases and J 5 bases; bases outside gene matches: 5. Germline CDR1 SGHRS, CDR2 YFSETQ. CDR3 length: 15 residues. The CDR3 region has the DNA TGCGCCAGCAGCTCGCGGACTAGCGGGAGCAACGAGCAGTACTTC. Translating it yields CASSSRTSGSNEQYF.

CDR3 loop: CATGTRSYEQYF. The DNA for the CDR3 is TGTGCCACCGGGACTAGGTCTTACGAGCAGTACTTC. The V gene is TRBV6-5, the J gene TRBJ2-7; 8 nucleotides align to TRBD2. The CDR3 runs to 12 residues. V shed 10 bases, J shed 4 bases, and the junction held 6 bases outside the gene matches. Germline loops: CDR1 MNHEY, CDR2 SVGAGI.

The chain has TRBV5-4 and TRBJ2-5, with TRBD1 matching over 8 bases. Germline assignment: CDR1 SGHNT and CDR2 YYREEE (reference sequence). The V segment lost 4 bases and the J segment 4 bases; nucleotides outside the gene matches: 6. This CDR3 contains 14 residues. Written as DNA, the CDR3 is TGTGCCAGCAGCCCCGGACAGGGAAGAGAGACCCAGTACTTC. Its translation: CASSPGQGRETQYF. Full variable domain (missing parts from reference TRBV5-4 and TRBJ2-5): ETGVTQSPTHLIKTRGQQVTLRCSSQSGHNTVSWYQQALGQGPQFIFQYYREEENGRGNFPPRFSGLQFPNYSSELNVNALELDDSALYLCASSPGQGRETQYFGPGTRLLVL.

V is TRBV30 and J is TRBJ1-1; unclear D gene. This CDR3 is 11 amino acids long. V was pared by 3 bases and J by 5 bases, with 7 bases between. CDR1 is GTSNPN, CDR2 SVGIG, per germline (reference sequence). Here the CDR3 DNA reads TGTGCCTGGAGACTTGGTACTGAAGCTTTCTTT. This gives the protein CAWRLGTEAFF.

J is TRBJ2-3 and V is TRBV2, with a weak D call TRBD2 (6 bases). This CDR3 comprises 13 residues. Per germline, CDR1 SNHLY and CDR2 FYNNEI. Trimming pared 6 bases from V and 8 bases from J, leaving 15 bases between. The CDR3 region is CASREGSSSTQYF. The CDR3 DNA is TGTGCCAGCAGGGAGGGTAGCTCCAGTACGCAGTATTTT.

The gene calls are TRBV6-2 or TRBV6-3 and TRBJ1-1; TRBD1 agrees at 9 bases. The CDR3 spans 16 residues. Per the germline V gene, CDR1 is MNHEY and CDR2 is SVGEGT. The V and J ends lost 6 bases and 0 bases, in that order; junction bases with no gene match: 8. The CDR3 DNA reads TGTGCCAGCAGCCTTACAGGGGGCAAGGTGAACACTGAAGCTTTCTTT. This gives the protein CASSLTGGKVNTEAFF.

The chain links TRBV7-9 to TRBJ1-1, with D uncertain. Trimming removed 2 bases from V and 6 bases from J, with 7 bases in between. The CDR3 is made up of 12 amino acids. Per the germline V gene, CDR1 is SEHNR and CDR2 is FQNEAQ (reference sequence). The CDR3 DNA reads as TGTGCCAGCAGCTTAATCAAGGCTGAAGCTTTCTTT. This translates into CASSLIKAEAFF.

This chain connects TRBV6-5 to TRBJ1-1; D ambiguous. This CDR3 comprises 15 residues. The V gene lost 7 bases and the J gene lost 1 base, with 16 bases spanning the gap. CDR1 MNHEY and CDR2 SVGAGI come from the germline V gene. The CDR3 DNA reads TGTGCCAGCACCCCTGGGAGCGGCGGGAACACTGAAGCTTTCTTT. It is translated as CASTPGSGGNTEAFF.

This clone was counted once. The rearrangement joins TRBV6-5 to TRBJ2-2, with TRBD1 matching 7 bases. The CDR3 spans 15 residues. J was trimmed by 7 bases and V by 8 bases; bases with no gene match: 13. Germline V gives CDR1 MNHEY, CDR2 SVGAGI. The DNA of the CDR3 is TGTGCCAGCGGACAGGCCGGCCTCCCCCACGGGGAGCTGTTTTTT. It is translated as CASGQAGLPHGELFF.